The next 30 T cell receptor beta chains were all read from a single sample in a study of molecular identifiers for immune sequencing clone quantification. Each CDR3 protein is one row after TCRdb ran MiXCR on the PCR reads. Of 460,000 or so distinct CDR3 sequences listed, about 25% are singletons. What was sequenced was naive CD8+ T cells from blood, with Jurkat cell RNA spiked in. The subset denotes: FACS-sorted CD8+CD4-CCR7+CD45RA+ naive T cells. The receptors come from a human donor in good health. Some libraries in this study had Jurkat cell RNA spiked in.

As for this clonotype: One end of the junction is discordant with germline, which a read error may explain. The V and J genes are TRBV10-3 and TRBJ1-1; D call uncertain. This CDR3 has 16 residues. The germline V gene encodes CDR1 ENHRY and CDR2 SYGVKD. The CDR3 nucleotides read TGTGCCACCAGTGAGTCCCACTTTGGGGTGAACACTGAAGCTTTCTTT. Protein: CATSESHFGVNTEAFF.

The table lists this clonotype with many counts. The chain links TRBV4-3 to TRBJ2-7, with TRBD2 as a possible D gene (7 bases). The germline CDR1 and CDR2 sequences are LGHNA and YSLEER. V shed 0 bases and J shed 2 bases, with 14 bases lying between them. The CDR3 totals 16 residues. CDR3 in DNA: TGCGCCAGCAGCCAAGATTTCGCGGGGGCCCCCTACGAGCAGTACTTC. Translated, it gives CASSQDFAGAPYEQYF.

The chain is built from TRBV2 and TRBJ1-5; perhaps TRBD1 as D (6 bases). The CDR3 is made up of 17 amino acids. Trimming pared 2 bases from V and 5 bases from J, leaving 19 bases between. Germline V CDR1 and CDR2: SNHLY, FYNNEI. The CDR3: CASSETPWTENDQPQHF. CDR3 nucleotides: TGTGCCAGCAGTGAAACGCCGTGGACAGAGAATGATCAGCCCCAGCATTTT.

There are a few counts of this clonotype. This chain uses TRBV20-1 with TRBJ2-7, with 11 bases matching TRBD2. The ends lost 6 bases at V and 1 base at J; junction bases unmatched: 5. The CDR3 sequence is 14 residues long. Germline V gives CDR1 DFQATT, CDR2 SNEGSKA (reference sequence). DNA for the CDR3: TGCAGTGCCGAAACTAGCGGGGGATCCTACGAGCAGTACTTC. As protein: CSAETSGGSYEQYF.

In the case of this clonotype: This may stem from a read error, because a much larger clone lies one nucleotide away. The CDR3: CAWSWASGMDTQYF. DNA of the CDR3: TGTGCCTGGAGTTGGGCTAGCGGGATGGATACGCAGTATTTT. This rearrangement joins TRBV30 to TRBJ2-3, with 9 bases matching TRBD2. With 2 bases clipped from V and 6 bases from J, the junction kept 6 bases outside the gene matches. The CDR3 has 14 amino acids. Germline CDR1 reads GTSNPN; CDR2 reads SVGIG (reference sequence).

On this clonotype: This may be a read error, as it is one base from a much larger clone. This chain joins TRBV6-6 and TRBJ2-7, with no clear D. V lost 8 bases and J 1 base, leaving 9 bases between the germline ends. The germline V gene encodes CDR1 MNHNY and CDR2 SVGAGI (reference sequence). The CDR3 is 12 residues long. The CDR3, as DNA: TGTGCCAGCGGAGATTATTCCTACGAGCAGTACTTC. This translates into CASGDYSYEQYF.

Turning to this clonotype: A much larger clone differs from this one at a single base, so this may be a read error. The V gene is TRBV7-9, the J gene TRBJ2-7; D unclear. CDR3 length: 11 amino acids. CDR1 and CDR2 (germline): SEHNR, FQNEAQ (reference sequence). Trimming took off 8 bases at V and 9 bases at J, with 14 bases between the two ends. The chain's CDR3 is CASPLPGAQYF. In DNA form, the CDR3 reads TGTGCCAGCCCCCTTCCCGGCGCGCAGTACTTC. The full variable domain, in which reference TRBV7-9 and TRBJ2-7 provide the parts outside the CDR3, is DTGVSQNPRHKITKRGQNVTFRCDPISEHNRLYWYRQTLGQGPEFLTYFQNEAQLEKSRLLSDRFSAERPKGSFSTLEIQRTEQGDSAMYLCASPLPGAQYFGPGTRLTVT.

Turning to this clonotype: A read error may produce the germline difference seen at one junction end. V is TRBV24-1 and J is TRBJ2-3; unclear D gene. This CDR3 is 14 amino acids long. Germline CDR1 KGHDR, CDR2 SFDVKD. CDR3 sequence reads: CAASDGVSTDTQYF. Here the CDR3 DNA reads TGTGCCGCCAGTGATGGAGTTAGCACAGATACGCAGTATTTT.

Only a few counts were recorded for this clonotype. This may be a read error: a much more frequent sequence differs by one nucleotide. This chain uses TRBV29-1 with TRBJ1-1, with 7 bases matching TRBD1. V was clipped by 7 bases and J by 5 bases; unmatched bases: 10. This CDR3 comprises 13 residues. Per germline, CDR1 SQVTM and CDR2 ANQGSEA. The CDR3 region is CSAAPRGETEAFF. The CDR3 DNA is TGCAGCGCTGCACCCAGGGGGGAGACTGAAGCTTTCTTT.

This clonotype has ten or more counts. The V gene is TRBV20-1, the J gene TRBJ2-7; perhaps TRBD2 as D (6 bases). Trimming took off 6 bases at V and 7 bases at J, with 16 bases between the two ends. Germline values: CDR1 DFQATT, CDR2 SNEGSKA (reference sequence). The CDR3 is made up of 12 amino acids. This CDR3 reads CSADGTAGEQYF. The DNA for the CDR3 is TGCAGTGCGGACGGGACTGCTGGAGAGCAGTACTTC.

This clonotype was observed many times. V gene TRBV4-3 combines with J gene TRBJ2-3; 10 nucleotides align to TRBD2. Germline CDR1 and CDR2: LGHNA and YSLEER. The V gene end was trimmed by 2 bases and the J gene end by 0 bases; junction bases not matched to a gene: 2. The CDR3 covers 16 residues. The CDR3 region is CASSQQTSGSTDTQYF. As DNA, the CDR3 is TGCGCCAGCAGCCAACAGACTAGCGGGAGCACAGATACGCAGTATTTT.

A word on this clonotype: A much larger clonotype is one base distant, so this may be a read error. This chain links TRBV6-6 with TRBJ2-7; 7 nucleotides match TRBD2. This CDR3 region has 11 residues. Trimming cost V 5 bases and J 7 bases; bases outside gene matches: 2. Germline values: CDR1 MNHNY, CDR2 SVGAGI (reference sequence). CDR3 in amino acids: CASSSGKEQYF. The CDR3 DNA reads as TGTGCCAGCAGTAGCGGGAAAGAGCAGTACTTC.

This clonotype was seen a handful of times. The rearrangement uses TRBV5-1 and TRBJ1-1; perhaps TRBD1 as D (6 bases). The V gene lost 4 bases and the J gene lost 8 bases, with 12 bases spanning the gap. This CDR3 has 12 amino acids. Germline V gives CDR1 SGHRS, CDR2 YFSETQ. CDR3 amino acids: CASSVTGPEAFF. DNA for the CDR3: TGCGCCAGCAGCGTGACAGGTCCCGAAGCTTTCTTT.

J is TRBJ2-2 and V is TRBV9, with 8 bases that match TRBD1. J lost 0 bases, V lost 4 bases, and 8 bases had no gene match. The CDR3 is 17 amino acids. The germline V gene has CDR1 SGDLS and CDR2 YYNGEE. The CDR3 sequence is CASSPQGTGANTGELFF. The CDR3 DNA reads as TGTGCCAGCAGCCCGCAGGGGACAGGAGCGAACACCGGGGAGCTGTTTTTT.

J is TRBJ1-6 and V is TRBV27; tentative D call: TRBD1 (6 bases). V gave up 2 bases and J gave up 10 bases, with 12 bases separating them. Germline V gene data show CDR1 as MNHEY and CDR2 as SMNVEV (reference sequence). This CDR3 comprises 14 residues. CDR3 nucleotide sequence: TGTGCCAGCAGTTTAGAGGGCAGGGGATCACCCCTCCACTTT. Translating it yields CASSLEGRGSPLHF.

A note on this clonotype: One end of the junction does not line up with germline, which may come from a read error. This chain uses TRBV4-3 with TRBJ1-5; D unclear. The CDR3 contains 18 residues. From germline, CDR1 is LGHNA and CDR2 YSLEER. This chain's CDR3 is CASSRSVGPMEGNPPPHF. CDR3 sequence (DNA): TGCGCCAGCAGCCGCAGTGTCGGGCCCATGGAGGGCAATCCGCCCCCGCATTTT.

About this clonotype itself: It may be a read error: a sequence one base away is much more abundant. The rearrangement joins TRBV5-1 to TRBJ2-7; either TRBD1 or TRBD2 may supply D (5 bases each). The CDR3 is made up of 15 amino acids. In germline, CDR1 is SGHRS, CDR2 YFSETQ. V gave up 6 bases and J gave up 6 bases, with 22 bases separating them. The CDR3 is CASTPQDGAPVEQYF. The CDR3 DNA reads TGCGCCAGCACCCCTCAGGACGGGGCGCCTGTCGAGCAGTACTTC.

Turning to this clonotype: With a much larger clone just one base away, this may be a read error. The chain links TRBV28 to TRBJ2-3; D might be TRBD1 or TRBD2, each matching 5 bases. From germline, CDR1 is MDHEN and CDR2 SYDVKM. CDR3 size: 15 residues. Trimming shortened V by 2 bases and J by 2 bases, and 11 bases separated the two germline ends. The CDR3 region has the DNA TGTGCCAGCAGTTTAACACGGGACGTCACAGATACGCAGTATTTT. As protein: CASSLTRDVTDTQYF.

The gene calls are TRBV27 and TRBJ1-1; TRBD1 matches 8 bases. Germline trimming cut 5 bases from V and 4 bases from J; bases unmatched to any gene: 9. Germline CDR1 and CDR2: MNHEY and SMNVEV (reference sequence). This CDR3 is built from 15 residues. The CDR3 is CASSIGQGSSTEAFF. The CDR3 DNA sequence: TGTGCCAGCAGTATAGGACAGGGAAGCAGCACTGAAGCTTTCTTT.

This clonotype was picked up many times. The chain links TRBV28 to TRBJ2-6; no firm D call. There are 21 residues in the CDR3. Trimming shortened V by 5 bases and J by 0 bases, and 26 bases separated the two germline ends. The V gene's germline CDR1 is MDHEN and CDR2 SYDVKM. The CDR3 region has the DNA TGTGCCAGCAGTGGATACTCCCCTCTAGGGTTACTTGACTCTGGGGCCAACGTCCTGACTTTC. It yields the protein CASSGYSPLGLLDSGANVLTF.

V and J are TRBV30 and TRBJ1-2, with D unclear. The CDR3 totals 14 residues. The germline CDR1 and CDR2 sequences are GTSNPN and SVGIG (reference sequence). V was cut by 2 bases and J by 2 bases, with 12 bases left in between. CDR3 bases: TGTGCCTGGAGTCTTAACGCAGCCAACTATGGCTACACCTTC. Amino acids: CAWSLNAANYGYTF.

The chain recombines TRBV13 with TRBJ2-1; 10 bases match TRBD2. Trimming removed 4 bases from V and 9 bases from J; junction bases left unmatched: 12. Germline V lookup: CDR1 PRHDT, CDR2 FYEKMQ (reference sequence). CDR3 size: 16 residues. The CDR3 is CASSSLKAGGQGEQFF. As DNA, the CDR3 is TGTGCCAGCAGCTCCCTTAAAGCGGGGGGGCAGGGTGAGCAGTTCTTC. Combining the CDR3 with reference TRBV13 and TRBJ2-1 gives the whole variable domain AAGVIQSPRHLIKEKRETATLKCYPIPRHDTVYWYQQGPGQDPQFLISFYEKMQSDKGSIPDRFSAQQFSDYHSELNMSSLELGDSALYFCASSSLKAGGQGEQFFGPGTRLTVL.

This clonotype was recorded only once. A much larger clone is a single base away; this may be a read error. This chain uses TRBV19 with TRBJ2-3; a possible D gene is TRBD2 (5 bases). From germline, CDR1 is LNHDA and CDR2 SQIVND (reference sequence). The CDR3 is 16 amino acids. CDR3 region: CASGIASRSQLDTQYF. Written as DNA, the CDR3 is TGTGCCAGTGGTATAGCGTCCAGGTCCCAGCTGGATACGCAGTATTTT.

For the CDR3, the DNA is TGTGCCAGCAGCGGGACAGGGGGCGGAGTGGCCAAAAACATTCAGTACTTC. Translation gives CASSGTGGGVAKNIQYF. The gene calls are TRBV12-3 or TRBV12-4 and TRBJ2-4, with TRBD1 identical over 12 bases. The CDR3 is made up of 17 amino acids. Unmatched junction bases numbered 7, after V lost 6 bases and J lost 1 base.

This clonotype occurred a few times. The genes are TRBV7-6 and TRBJ1-1; D remains unclear. From germline, CDR1 is SGHVS and CDR2 FNYEAQ. The V end lost 4 bases, the J end lost 5 bases, and 14 bases lay between the germline ends. The CDR3 is 14 residues long. The CDR3 DNA is TGTGCCAGCAGCTCAGCTTTGGGAGTGACTGAAGCTTTCTTT. This translates into CASSSALGVTEAFF.

This clonotype showed up just once. J is TRBJ2-5 and V is TRBV28; TRBD1 agrees at 8 bases. Losses at the gene ends were 5 bases for V and 7 bases for J; bases not matched to a gene: 12. The length of the CDR3 is 15 residues. CDR1 is MDHEN and CDR2 is SYDVKM in the germline V gene. CDR3 in amino acids: CASSIPTGGLATQYF. In DNA, the CDR3 is TGTGCCAGCAGTATTCCTACAGGGGGTCTGGCGACCCAGTACTTC.

This clonotype was detected ten times or more. This rearrangement joins TRBV19 to TRBJ2-3; 7 nucleotides align to TRBD2. The CDR3 sequence is 14 residues long. From germline, CDR1 is LNHDA and CDR2 SQIVND (reference sequence). The V segment lost 7 bases and the J segment 2 bases; nucleotides outside the gene matches: 6. The CDR3 loop reads CASNPSGFTDTQYF. In DNA, the CDR3 is TGTGCCAGTAATCCTAGCGGCTTCACAGATACGCAGTATTTT.

A note on this clonotype: This may stem from a read error, because a much larger clone lies one nucleotide away. V and J are TRBV4-3 and TRBJ1-1; D remains ambiguous. Germline values: CDR1 LGHNA, CDR2 YSLEER. This CDR3 has 16 residues. In nucleotides, the CDR3 is TGCGGCAGCAGCCAAGAGTACAGCTTGGATGGCACTGAAGCTTTCTTT. The encoded protein is CGSSQEYSLDGTEAFF.

This clonotype was counted ten times or more. The chain joins TRBV12-3 or TRBV12-4 to TRBJ2-3; D is ambiguous. Trimming stripped 6 bases from V and 3 bases from J, with 7 bases between. The CDR3 totals 12 residues. CDR3 in amino acids: CASSYNTDTQYF. The CDR3 region has the DNA TGTGCCAGCAGCTACAATACAGATACGCAGTATTTT.

This clonotype has at least ten counts. The chain combines TRBV7-6 with TRBJ2-1; D may be TRBD1 (6 bases). This CDR3 comprises 17 residues. Trimming cost V 4 bases and J 10 bases, with 26 bases left between them. Germline loops: CDR1 SGHVS, CDR2 FNYEAQ. The CDR3 sequence is CASSSGGHAYNSEEQFF. In nucleotides, the CDR3 is TGTGCCAGCAGCTCTGGGGGCCATGCCTACAACAGCGAGGAGCAGTTCTTC.